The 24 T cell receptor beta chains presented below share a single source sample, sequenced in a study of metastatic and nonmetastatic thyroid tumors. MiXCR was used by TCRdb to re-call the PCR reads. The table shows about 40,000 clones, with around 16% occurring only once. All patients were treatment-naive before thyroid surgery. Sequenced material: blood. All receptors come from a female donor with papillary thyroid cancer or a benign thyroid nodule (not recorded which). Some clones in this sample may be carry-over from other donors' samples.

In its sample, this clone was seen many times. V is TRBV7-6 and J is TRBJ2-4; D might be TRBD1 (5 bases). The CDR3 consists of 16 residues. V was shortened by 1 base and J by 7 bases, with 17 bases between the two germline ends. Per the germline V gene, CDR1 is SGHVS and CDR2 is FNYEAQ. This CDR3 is CASSLDPAPGPNIQYF. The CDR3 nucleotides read TGTGCCAGCAGCTTAGATCCGGCCCCAGGGCCGAACATTCAGTACTTC.

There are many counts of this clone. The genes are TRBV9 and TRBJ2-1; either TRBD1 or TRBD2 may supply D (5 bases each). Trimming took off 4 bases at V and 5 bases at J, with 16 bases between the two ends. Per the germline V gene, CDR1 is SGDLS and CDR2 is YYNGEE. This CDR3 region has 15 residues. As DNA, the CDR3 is TGTGCCAGCAGCAAATCCGGGACGGAGGACAATGAGCAGTTCTTC. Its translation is CASSKSGTEDNEQFF.

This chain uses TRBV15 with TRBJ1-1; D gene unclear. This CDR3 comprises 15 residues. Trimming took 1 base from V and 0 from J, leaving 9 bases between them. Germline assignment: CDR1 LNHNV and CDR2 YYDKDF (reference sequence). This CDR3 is CATSRAGSMNTEAFF. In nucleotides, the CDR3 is TGTGCCACCAGCAGAGCCGGCTCAATGAACACTGAAGCTTTCTTT.

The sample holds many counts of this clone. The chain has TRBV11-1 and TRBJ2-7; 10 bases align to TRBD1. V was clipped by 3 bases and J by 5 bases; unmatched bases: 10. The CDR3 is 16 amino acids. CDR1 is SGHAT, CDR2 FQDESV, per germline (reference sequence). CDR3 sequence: CASSLVRDRGTHEQYF. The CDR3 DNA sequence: TGTGCCAGCAGCTTGGTCCGGGACAGGGGAACCCACGAGCAGTACTTC.

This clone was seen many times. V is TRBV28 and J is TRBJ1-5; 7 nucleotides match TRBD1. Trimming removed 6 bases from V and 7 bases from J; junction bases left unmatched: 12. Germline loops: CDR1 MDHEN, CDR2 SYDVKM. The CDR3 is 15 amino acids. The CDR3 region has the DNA TGTGCCAGCAGAGCACGACAGGGAGAGATCCAGCCCCAGCATTTT. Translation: CASRARQGEIQPQHF.

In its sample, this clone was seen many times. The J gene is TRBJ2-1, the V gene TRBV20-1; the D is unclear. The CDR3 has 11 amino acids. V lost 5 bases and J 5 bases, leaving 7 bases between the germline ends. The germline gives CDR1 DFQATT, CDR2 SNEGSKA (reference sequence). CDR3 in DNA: TGCAGTGCTTCCCTAGACAATGAGCAGTTCTTC. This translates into CSASLDNEQFF.

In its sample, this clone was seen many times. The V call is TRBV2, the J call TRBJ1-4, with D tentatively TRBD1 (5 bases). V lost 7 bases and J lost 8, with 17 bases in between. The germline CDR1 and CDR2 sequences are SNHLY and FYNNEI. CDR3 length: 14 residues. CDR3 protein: CASKGDGNLEKLFF. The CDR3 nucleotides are TGTGCCAGCAAAGGGGACGGAAATTTGGAAAAACTGTTTTTT.

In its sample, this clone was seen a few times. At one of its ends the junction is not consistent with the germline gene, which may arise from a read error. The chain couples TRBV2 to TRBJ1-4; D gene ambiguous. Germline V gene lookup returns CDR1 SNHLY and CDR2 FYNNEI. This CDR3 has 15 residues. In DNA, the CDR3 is TGTGCCAGCAGTGAGCAGTGGCGGGCTAATGAAAAACTTTTTTTT. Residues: CASSEQWRANEKLFF.

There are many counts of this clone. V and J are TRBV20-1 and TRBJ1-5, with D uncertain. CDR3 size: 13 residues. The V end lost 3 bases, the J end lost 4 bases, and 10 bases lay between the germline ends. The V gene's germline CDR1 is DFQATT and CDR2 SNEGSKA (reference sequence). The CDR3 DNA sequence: TGCAGTGCTAGTCCCCAGATTAATCAGCCCCAGCATTTT. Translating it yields CSASPQINQPQHF.

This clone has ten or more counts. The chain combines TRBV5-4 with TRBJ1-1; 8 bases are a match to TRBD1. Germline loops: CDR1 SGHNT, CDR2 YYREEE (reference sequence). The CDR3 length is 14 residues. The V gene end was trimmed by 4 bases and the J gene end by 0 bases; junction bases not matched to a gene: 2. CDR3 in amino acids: CASSTGGLNTEAFF. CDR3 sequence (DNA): TGTGCCAGCAGCACAGGGGGTTTGAACACTGAAGCTTTCTTT.

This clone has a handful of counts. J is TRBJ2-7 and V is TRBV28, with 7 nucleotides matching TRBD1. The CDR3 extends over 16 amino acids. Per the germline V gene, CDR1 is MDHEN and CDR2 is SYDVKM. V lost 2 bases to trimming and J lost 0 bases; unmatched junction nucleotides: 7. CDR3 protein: CASSLDTGERSYEQYF. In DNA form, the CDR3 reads TGTGCCAGCAGTTTAGACACAGGGGAGCGCTCCTACGAGCAGTACTTC.

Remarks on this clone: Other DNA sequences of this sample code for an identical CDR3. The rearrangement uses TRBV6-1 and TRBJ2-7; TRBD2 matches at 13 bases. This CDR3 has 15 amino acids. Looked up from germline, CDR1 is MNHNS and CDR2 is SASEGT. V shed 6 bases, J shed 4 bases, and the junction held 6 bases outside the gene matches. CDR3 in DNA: TGTGCCAGCAGCCCCGGACTAGCGGGGGTATACGAGCAGTACTTC. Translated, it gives CASSPGLAGVYEQYF.

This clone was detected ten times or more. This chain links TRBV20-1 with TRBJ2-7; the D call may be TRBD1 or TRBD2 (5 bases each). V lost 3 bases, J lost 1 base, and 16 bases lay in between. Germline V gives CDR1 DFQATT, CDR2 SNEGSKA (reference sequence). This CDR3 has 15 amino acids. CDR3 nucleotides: TGCAGTGCTAGCCCCGAGCAGGGCGGGTCCTACGAGCAGTACTTC. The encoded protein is CSASPEQGGSYEQYF.

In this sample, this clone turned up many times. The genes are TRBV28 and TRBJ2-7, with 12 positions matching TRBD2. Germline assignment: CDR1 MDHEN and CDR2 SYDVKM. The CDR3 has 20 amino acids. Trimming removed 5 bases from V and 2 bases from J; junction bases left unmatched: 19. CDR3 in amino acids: CASSRKLTSGSSKEAYEQYF. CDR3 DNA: TGTGCCAGCAGTCGAAAACTGACTAGCGGGAGTTCGAAGGAGGCCTACGAGCAGTACTTC. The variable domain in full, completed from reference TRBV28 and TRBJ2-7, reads DVKVTQSSRYLVKRTGEKVFLECVQDMDHENMFWYRQDPGLGLRLIYFSYDVKMKEKGDIPEGYSVSREKKERFSLILESASTNQTSMYLCASSRKLTSGSSKEAYEQYFGPGTRLTVT.

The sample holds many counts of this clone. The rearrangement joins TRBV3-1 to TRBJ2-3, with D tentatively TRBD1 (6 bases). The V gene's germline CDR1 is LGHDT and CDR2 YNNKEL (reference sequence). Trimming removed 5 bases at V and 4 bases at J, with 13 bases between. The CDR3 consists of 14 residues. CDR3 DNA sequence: TGTGCCAGCAGCGTCAACTCAGGGGCAGATACGCAGTATTTT. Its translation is CASSVNSGADTQYF.

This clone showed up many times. CDR3 protein: CASSFSAKSVQTQYF. The DNA of the CDR3 is TGTGCCAGCAGTTTTTCGGCAAAGAGCGTTCAGACCCAGTACTTC. The rearrangement uses TRBV28 and TRBJ2-5; D gene uncertain. CDR1 is MDHEN and CDR2 is SYDVKM in the germline V gene. CDR3 length: 15 amino acids. V gave up 3 bases and J gave up 6 bases, with 17 bases separating them.

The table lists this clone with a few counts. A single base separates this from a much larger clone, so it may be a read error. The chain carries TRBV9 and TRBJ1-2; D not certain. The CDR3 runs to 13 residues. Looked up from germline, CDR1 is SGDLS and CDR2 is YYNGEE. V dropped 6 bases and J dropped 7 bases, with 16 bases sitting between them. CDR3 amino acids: CASNAYSSGGYTF. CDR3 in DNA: TGTGCCAGCAACGCCTACTCTTCGGGTGGCTACACCTTC. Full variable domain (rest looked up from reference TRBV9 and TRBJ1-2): DSGVTQTPKHLITATGQRVTLRCSPRSGDLSVYWYQQSLDQGLQFLIQYYNGEERAKGNILERFSAQQFPDLHSELNLSSLELGDSALYFCASNAYSSGGYTFGSGTRLTVV.

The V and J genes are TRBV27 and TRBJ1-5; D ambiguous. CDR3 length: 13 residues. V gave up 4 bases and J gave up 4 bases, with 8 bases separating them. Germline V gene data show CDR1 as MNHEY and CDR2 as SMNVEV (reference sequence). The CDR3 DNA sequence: TGTGCCAGCAGTTGGTCGGGAAATCAGCCCCAGCATTTT. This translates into CASSWSGNQPQHF.

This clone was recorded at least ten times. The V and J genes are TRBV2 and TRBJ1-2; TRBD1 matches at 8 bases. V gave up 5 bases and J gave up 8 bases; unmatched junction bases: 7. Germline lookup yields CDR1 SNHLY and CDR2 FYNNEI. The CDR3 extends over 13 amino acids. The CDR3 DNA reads TGTGCCAGCAGTCCCCAGGGGGCGCGGGGCTACACCTTC. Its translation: CASSPQGARGYTF.

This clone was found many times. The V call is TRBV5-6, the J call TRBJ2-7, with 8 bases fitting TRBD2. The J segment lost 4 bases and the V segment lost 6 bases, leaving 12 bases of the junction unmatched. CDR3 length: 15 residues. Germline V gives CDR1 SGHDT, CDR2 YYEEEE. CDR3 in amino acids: CASTPLLAGHYEQYF. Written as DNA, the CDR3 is TGTGCCAGCACCCCCCTGCTAGCGGGTCATTACGAGCAGTACTTC.

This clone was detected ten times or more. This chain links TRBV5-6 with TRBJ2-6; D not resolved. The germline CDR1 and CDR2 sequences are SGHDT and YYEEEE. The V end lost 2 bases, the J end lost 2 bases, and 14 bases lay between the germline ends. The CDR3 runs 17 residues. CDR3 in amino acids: CASSFRSRGTGANVLTF. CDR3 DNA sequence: TGTGCCAGCAGCTTCCGTTCGCGAGGAACTGGGGCCAACGTCCTGACTTTC.

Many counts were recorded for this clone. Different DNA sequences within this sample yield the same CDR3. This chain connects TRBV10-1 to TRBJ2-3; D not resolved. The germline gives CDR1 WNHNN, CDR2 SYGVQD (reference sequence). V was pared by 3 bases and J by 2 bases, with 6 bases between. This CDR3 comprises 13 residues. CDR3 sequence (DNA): TGCGCCAGCAGTGACCAGCCCACAGATACGCAGTATTTT. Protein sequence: CASSDQPTDTQYF.

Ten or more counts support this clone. As DNA, the CDR3 is TGTGCCAGCGGCGGGGGGAAACAGGGTTCAAGGGACACCGGGGAGCTGTTTTTT. It specifies CASGGGKQGSRDTGELFF. The genes are TRBV4-2 and TRBJ2-2; the match to TRBD2 covers 8 bases. The CDR3 is 18 residues long. The junction had 17 bases not matched to a gene; V was cut back by 8 bases and J by 3 bases. CDR1 LGHNA and CDR2 YNFKEQ come from the germline V gene.

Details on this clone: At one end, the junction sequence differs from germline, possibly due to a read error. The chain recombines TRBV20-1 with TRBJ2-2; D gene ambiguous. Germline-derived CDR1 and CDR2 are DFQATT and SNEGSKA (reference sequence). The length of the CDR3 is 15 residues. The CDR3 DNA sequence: TGCAGTGCTAAGACGGACGCCCTACACACCGGTGAGCAGTTTTTT. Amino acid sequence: CSAKTDALHTGEQFF.